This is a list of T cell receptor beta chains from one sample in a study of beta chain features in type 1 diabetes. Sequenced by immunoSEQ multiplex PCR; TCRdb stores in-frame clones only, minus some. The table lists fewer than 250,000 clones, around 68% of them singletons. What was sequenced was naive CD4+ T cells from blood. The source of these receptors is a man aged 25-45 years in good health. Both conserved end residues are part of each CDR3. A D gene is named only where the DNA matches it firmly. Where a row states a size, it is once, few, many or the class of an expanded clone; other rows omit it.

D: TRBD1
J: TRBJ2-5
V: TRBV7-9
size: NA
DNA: TGTGCCAGCAGCATACAAGGGGGCATAGCCGAGACCCAGTACTTC
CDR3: CASSIQGGIAETQYF

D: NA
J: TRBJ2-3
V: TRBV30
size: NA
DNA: TGTGCCTGGAGCCAGGCTACCGCTGATACGCAGTATTTT
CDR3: CAWSQATADTQYF

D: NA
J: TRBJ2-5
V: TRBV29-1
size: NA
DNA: TGCAGCGTTGAGGAGGGACCCCTCGGGGAGACCCAGTACTTC
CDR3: CSVEEGPLGETQYF

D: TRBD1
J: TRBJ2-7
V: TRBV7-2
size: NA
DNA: TGTGCCAGCAGCTTAGCCTTCGGACAGGGGGCTTACGAGCAGTACTTC
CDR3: CASSLAFGQGAYEQYF

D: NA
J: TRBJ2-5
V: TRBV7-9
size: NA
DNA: TGTGCCAGCAGCCTCGCAGGGTCGGAGACCCAGTACTTC
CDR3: CASSLAGSETQYF

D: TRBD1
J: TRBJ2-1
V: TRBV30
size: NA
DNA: TGTGCCTGGAGCGACAGGGGGCGGTACTCAAGCTCCTACAATGAGCAGTTCTTC
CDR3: CAWSDRGRYSSSYNEQFF

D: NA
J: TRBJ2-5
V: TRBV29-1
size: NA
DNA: TGCAGCGTCTCCACGCTAGAGACCCAGTACTTC
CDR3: CSVSTLETQYF

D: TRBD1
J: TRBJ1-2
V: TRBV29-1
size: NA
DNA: TGCAGCGTTAGGGACAGGGGAAACTATGGCTACACCTTC
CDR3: CSVRDRGNYGYTF

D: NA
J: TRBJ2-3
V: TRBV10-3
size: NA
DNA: TGTGCCATCAGCAGGGACCCGGGTACGCAGTATTTT
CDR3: CAISRDPGTQYF

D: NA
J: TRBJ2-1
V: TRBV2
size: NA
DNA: TGTGCCAGCAGAGGACTTACCTACAATGAGCAGTTCTTC
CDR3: CASRGLTYNEQFF

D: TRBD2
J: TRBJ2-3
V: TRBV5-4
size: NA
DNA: TGTGCCAGCAGCTTGCCCAGCGGGGGGGCCGCAGATACGCAGTATTTT
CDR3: CASSLPSGGAADTQYF

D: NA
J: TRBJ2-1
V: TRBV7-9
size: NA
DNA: TGTGCCAGCAGCTTAGGTCTAGCGTTTTACAATGAGCAGTTCTTC
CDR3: CASSLGLAFYNEQFF

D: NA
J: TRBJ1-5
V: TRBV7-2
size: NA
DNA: TGTGCCAGCAGCTTAGGGGGCGTTAGCAATCAGCCCCAGCATTTT
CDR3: CASSLGGVSNQPQHF

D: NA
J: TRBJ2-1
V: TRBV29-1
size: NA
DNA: TGCAGCGCTAAACCCGCGGCCACCTACAATGAGCAGTTCTTC
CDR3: CSAKPAATYNEQFF

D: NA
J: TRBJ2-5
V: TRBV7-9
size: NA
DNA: TGTGCCAGCAGCGTCGACACCCAAGAGACCCAGTACTTC
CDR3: CASSVDTQETQYF

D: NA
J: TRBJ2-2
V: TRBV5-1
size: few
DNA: TGCGCCAGCAGCTTGTCCCGTAACACCGGGGAGCTGTTTTTT
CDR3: CASSLSRNTGELFF

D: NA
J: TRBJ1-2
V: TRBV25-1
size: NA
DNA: TGTGCCAGCCAAGACTCGGCCGGCTACACCTTC
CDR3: CASQDSAGYTF

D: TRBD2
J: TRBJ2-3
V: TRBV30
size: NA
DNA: TGTGCCTGGGTTTCTTGGACTAGCGGGGGAGATACGCAGTATTTT
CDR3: CAWVSWTSGGDTQYF

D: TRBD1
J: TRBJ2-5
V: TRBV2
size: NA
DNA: TGTGCCAGCTTCCGTACTACAGGGGTGGAGACCCAGTACTTC
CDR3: CASFRTTGVETQYF

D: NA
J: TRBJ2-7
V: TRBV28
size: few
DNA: TGTGCCAGCAGTGGGCCTCCGCCGACCTACGAGCAGTACTTC
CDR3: CASSGPPPTYEQYF

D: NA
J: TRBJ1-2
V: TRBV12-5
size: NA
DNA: TGTGCTAGTGGTTTGACCGGGAACTATGGCTACACCTTC
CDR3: CASGLTGNYGYTF

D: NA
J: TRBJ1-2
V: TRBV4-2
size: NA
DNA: TGTGCCAGCAGCCAAGATAGAGGAGATTACTATGGCTACACCTTC
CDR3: CASSQDRGDYYGYTF